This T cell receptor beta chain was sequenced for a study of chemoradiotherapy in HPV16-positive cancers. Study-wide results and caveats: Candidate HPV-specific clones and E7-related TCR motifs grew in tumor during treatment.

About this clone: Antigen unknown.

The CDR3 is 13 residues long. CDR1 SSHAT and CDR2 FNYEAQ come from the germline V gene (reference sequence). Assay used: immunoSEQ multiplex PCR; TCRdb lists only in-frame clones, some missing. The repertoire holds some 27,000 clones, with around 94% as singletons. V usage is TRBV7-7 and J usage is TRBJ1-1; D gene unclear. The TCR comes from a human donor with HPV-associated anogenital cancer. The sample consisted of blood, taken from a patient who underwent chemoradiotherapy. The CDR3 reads CALSQLQDTEAFF. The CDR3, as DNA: TGTGCTCTGTCACAATTGCAAGACACTGAAGCTTTCTTT. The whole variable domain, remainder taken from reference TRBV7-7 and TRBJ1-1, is GAGVSQSPRYKVTKRGQDVTLRCDPISSHATLYWYQQALGQGPEFLTYFNYEAQPDKSGLPSDRFSAERPEGSISTLTIQRTEQRDSAMYRCALSQLQDTEAFFGQGTRLTVV.